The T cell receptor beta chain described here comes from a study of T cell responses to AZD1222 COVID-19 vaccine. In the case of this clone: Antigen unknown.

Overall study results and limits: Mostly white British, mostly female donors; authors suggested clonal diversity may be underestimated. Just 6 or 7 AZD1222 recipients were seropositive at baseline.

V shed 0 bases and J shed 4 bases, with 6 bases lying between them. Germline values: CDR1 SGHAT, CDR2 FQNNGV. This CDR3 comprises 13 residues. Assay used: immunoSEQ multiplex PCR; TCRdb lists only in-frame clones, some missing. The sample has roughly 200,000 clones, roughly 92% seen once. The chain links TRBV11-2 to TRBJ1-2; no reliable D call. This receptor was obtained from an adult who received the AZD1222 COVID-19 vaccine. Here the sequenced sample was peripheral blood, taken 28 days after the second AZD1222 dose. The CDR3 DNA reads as TGTGCCAGCAGCTTAGATTTGAGCTATGGCTACACCTTC. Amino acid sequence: CASSLDLSYGYTF.